This is a list of T cell receptor beta chains from one sample in a study of blood T cell repertoires in COVID-19. The repertoire was sequenced with immunoSEQ multiplex PCR; TCRdb's copy has only in-frame clones and lacks some. This table holds 350,000 to 450,000 clones, around 87% found once. Sequenced sample: peripheral blood. These TCRs come from a human donor in a cohort sampled during active COVID-19. The conserved cysteine and the conserved F or W are not part of the CDR3 here. The order of the fields is V gene, clone size, D gene, J gene, CDR3 protein. A D gene is named only where the DNA matches it firmly. A clone size is listed for some rows: how often the clone was seen (once, few, many), or a class if it is expanded.

V gene: TRBV27
clone size: -
D gene: TRBD1
J gene: TRBJ2-5
CDR3 protein: ASSKGQGSETQY

V gene: TRBV4-1
clone size: -
D gene: -
J gene: TRBJ1-2
CDR3 protein: ASSQDRFSGAGPAYSHGYT

V gene: TRBV11-2
clone size: once
D gene: TRBD1
J gene: TRBJ1-2
CDR3 protein: ASSLVGQGVGGYT

V gene: TRBV19
clone size: -
D gene: TRBD1
J gene: TRBJ2-3
CDR3 protein: ASSTQGAGTDTQY

V gene: TRBV5-1
clone size: -
D gene: -
J gene: TRBJ1-6
CDR3 protein: ASSLAPGSPLH

V gene: TRBV18
clone size: -
D gene: -
J gene: TRBJ2-6
CDR3 protein: ASSALDRSGSGANVLT

V gene: TRBV7-2
clone size: -
D gene: -
J gene: TRBJ2-2
CDR3 protein: ASSLPGLTGELF

V gene: TRBV11-3
clone size: many
D gene: -
J gene: TRBJ2-3
CDR3 protein: ASSLVAGTDTQY

V gene: TRBV28
clone size: -
D gene: TRBD1
J gene: TRBJ1-5
CDR3 protein: ASSSPNRGQDNQPQH

V gene: TRBV1
clone size: -
D gene: -
J gene: TRBJ2-1
CDR3 protein: TSSRLTSGSKNEQF

V gene: TRBV13
clone size: -
D gene: -
J gene: TRBJ2-1
CDR3 protein: ASSYPGLSYNEQF